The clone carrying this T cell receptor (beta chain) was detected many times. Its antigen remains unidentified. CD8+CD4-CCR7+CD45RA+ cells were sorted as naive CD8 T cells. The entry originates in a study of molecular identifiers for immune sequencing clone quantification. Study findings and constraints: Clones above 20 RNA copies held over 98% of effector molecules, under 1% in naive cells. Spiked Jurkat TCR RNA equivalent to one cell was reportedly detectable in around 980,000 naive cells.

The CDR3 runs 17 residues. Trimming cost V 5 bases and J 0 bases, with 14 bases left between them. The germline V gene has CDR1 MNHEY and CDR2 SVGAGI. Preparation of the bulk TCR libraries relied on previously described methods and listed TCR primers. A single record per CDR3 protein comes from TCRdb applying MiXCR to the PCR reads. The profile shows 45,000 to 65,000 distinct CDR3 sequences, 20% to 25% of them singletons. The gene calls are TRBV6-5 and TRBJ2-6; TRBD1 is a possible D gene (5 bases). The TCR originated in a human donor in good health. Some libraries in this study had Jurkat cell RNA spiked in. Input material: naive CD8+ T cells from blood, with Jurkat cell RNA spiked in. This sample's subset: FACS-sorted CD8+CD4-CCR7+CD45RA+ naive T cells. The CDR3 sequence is CASSQTVYSSGANVLTF. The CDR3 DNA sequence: TGTGCCAGCAGTCAGACAGTATATAGCTCTGGGGCCAACGTCCTGACTTTC.